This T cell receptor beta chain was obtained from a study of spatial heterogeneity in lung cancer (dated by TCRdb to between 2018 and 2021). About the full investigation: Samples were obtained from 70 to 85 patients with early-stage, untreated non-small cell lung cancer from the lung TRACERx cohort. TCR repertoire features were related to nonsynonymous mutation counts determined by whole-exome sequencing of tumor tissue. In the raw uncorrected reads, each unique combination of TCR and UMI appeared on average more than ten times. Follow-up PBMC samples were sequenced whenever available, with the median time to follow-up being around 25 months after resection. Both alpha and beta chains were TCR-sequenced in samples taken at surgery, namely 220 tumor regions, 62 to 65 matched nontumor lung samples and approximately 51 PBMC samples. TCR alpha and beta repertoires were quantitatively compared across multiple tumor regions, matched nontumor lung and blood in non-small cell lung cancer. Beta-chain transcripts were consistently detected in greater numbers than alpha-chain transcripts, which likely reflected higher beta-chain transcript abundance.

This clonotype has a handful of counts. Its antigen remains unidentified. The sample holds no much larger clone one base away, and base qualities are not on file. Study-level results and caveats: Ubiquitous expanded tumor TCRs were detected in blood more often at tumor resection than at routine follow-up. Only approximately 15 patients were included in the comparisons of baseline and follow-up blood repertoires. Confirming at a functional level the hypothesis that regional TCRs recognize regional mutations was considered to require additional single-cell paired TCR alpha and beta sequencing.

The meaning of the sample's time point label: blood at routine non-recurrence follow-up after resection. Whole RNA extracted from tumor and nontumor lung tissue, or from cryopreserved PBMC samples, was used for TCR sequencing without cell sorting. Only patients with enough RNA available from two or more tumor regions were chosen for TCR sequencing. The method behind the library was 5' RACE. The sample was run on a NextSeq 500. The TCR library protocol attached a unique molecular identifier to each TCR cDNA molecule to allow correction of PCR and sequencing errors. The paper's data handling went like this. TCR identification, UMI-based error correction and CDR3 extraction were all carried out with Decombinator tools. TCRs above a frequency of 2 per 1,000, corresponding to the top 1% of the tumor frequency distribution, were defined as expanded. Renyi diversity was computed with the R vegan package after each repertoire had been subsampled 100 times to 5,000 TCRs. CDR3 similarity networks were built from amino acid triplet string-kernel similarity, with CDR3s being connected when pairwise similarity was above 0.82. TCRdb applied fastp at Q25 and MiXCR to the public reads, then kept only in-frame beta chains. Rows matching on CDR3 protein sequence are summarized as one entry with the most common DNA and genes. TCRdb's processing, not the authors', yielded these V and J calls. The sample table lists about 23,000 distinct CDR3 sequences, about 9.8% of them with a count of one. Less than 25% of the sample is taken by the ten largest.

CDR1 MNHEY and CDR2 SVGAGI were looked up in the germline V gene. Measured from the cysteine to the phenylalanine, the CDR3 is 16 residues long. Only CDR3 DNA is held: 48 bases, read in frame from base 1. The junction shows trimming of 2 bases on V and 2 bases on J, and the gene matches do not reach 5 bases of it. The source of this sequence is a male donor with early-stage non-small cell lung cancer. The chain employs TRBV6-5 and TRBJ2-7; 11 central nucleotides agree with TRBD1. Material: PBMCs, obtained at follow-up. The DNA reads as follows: TGTGCCAGCAGTTACGGGGTGGGACAGGGGGCCTACGAGCAGTACTTC. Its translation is CASSYGVGQGAYEQYF.